These 20 T cell receptor beta chains were sequenced from one sample in a study of blood T cell repertoires in COVID-19. TCRdb's table, derived via immunoSEQ multiplex PCR, lists solely in-frame clones and lacks some. The profile shows hundreds of thousands of clones, about 88% of them singletons. The sample comprised peripheral blood. The receptors were sampled from a woman in her 70s with COVID-19, enrolled during active disease.

CDR3 sequence: CASSLKGVNEQFF. The DNA of the CDR3 is TGTGCCAGCAGTTTAAAGGGAGTAAATGAGCAGTTCTTC. The rearrangement joins TRBV27 to TRBJ2-1, with D perhaps matching TRBD2 (5 bases). Germline loops: CDR1 MNHEY, CDR2 SMNVEV (reference sequence). V was pared by 2 bases and J by 7 bases, with 9 bases between. CDR3 length: 13 residues.

Notes on this clone: Other nucleotide sequences in the sample specify the same CDR3. The V and J genes are TRBV10-3 and TRBJ1-5; TRBD1 might be the D (5 bases). The CDR3 has 15 residues. V lost 0 bases, J lost 1 base, and 7 bases lay in between. CDR1 and CDR2 from the germline V gene are ENHRY and SYGVKD. The CDR3 coding sequence is TGTGCCATCAGTGAGTCGGGGGGAAGCAATCAGCCCCAGCATTTT. Translating gives CAISESGGSNQPQHF.

The chain couples TRBV19 to TRBJ1-2, with TRBD1 identical over 12 bases. Germline values: CDR1 LNHDA, CDR2 SQIVND (reference sequence). V lost 1 base, J lost 6 bases, and 3 bases stayed unmatched. This CDR3 comprises 15 residues. The CDR3 DNA reads TGTGCCAGTAGTATAGCGGGACAGGGGGCACATGGCTACACCTTC. This codes for CASSIAGQGAHGYTF.

The chain uses TRBV12-5 and TRBJ1-4; 9 bases line up with TRBD1. The V gene end was trimmed by 6 bases and the J gene end by 7 bases; junction bases not matched to a gene: 6. CDR3 length: 14 residues. Germline V lookup: CDR1 LGHNT, CDR2 FRNRAP. In nucleotides, the CDR3 is TGTGCTAGTGGCTCGGACAGGGGAGGTGAAAAACTGTTTTTT. It codes for CASGSDRGGEKLFF.

This rearrangement joins TRBV28 to TRBJ1-2, with 7 bases fitting TRBD1. Germline V gene data show CDR1 as MDHEN and CDR2 as SYDVKM. The junction had 4 bases not matched to a gene; V was cut back by 5 bases and J by 7 bases. CDR3 length: 12 amino acids. CDR3 DNA: TGTGCCAGCAGTCGACAGGGTAGTGGCTACACCTTC. This encodes CASSRQGSGYTF.

The CDR3 protein is CSVLMIAEQYF. As DNA, the CDR3 is TGCAGCGTTTTGATGATAGCCGAGCAGTACTTC. The chain recombines TRBV29-1 with TRBJ2-7; no clear D gene. Germline CDR1 reads SQVTM; CDR2 reads ANQGSEA. The V end was cut by 5 bases, the J end by 6 bases, with 11 bases between. The CDR3 contains 11 residues.

In this sample, this clone turned up once. This chain uses TRBV18 with TRBJ1-6, with D possibly matching TRBD1 (6 bases). Deletions cut 2 bases from V and 4 bases from J, with 18 bases between. The V gene's germline CDR1 is KGHSH and CDR2 LQKENI. This CDR3 has 18 amino acids. The CDR3 DNA sequence: TGTGCCAGCTCACCATTGGGATTACAGGGACGATATAATTCACCCCTCCACTTT. Translated, it gives CASSPLGLQGRYNSPLHF.

The CDR3 sequence is CASSKEGQGYIYGYTF. The CDR3 nucleotides are TGCGCCAGCAGCAAGGAGGGACAGGGATATATCTATGGCTACACCTTC. The V call is TRBV5-1, the J call TRBJ1-2, with TRBD1 matching 9 bases. The CDR3 extends over 16 amino acids. V shed 4 bases and J 4 bases; nucleotides not matched to a gene: 11. Per germline, CDR1 SGHRS and CDR2 YFSETQ. The entire variable domain, with the rest obtained from reference TRBV5-1 and TRBJ1-2, is as follows: KAGVTQTPRYLIKTRGQQVTLSCSPISGHRSVSWYQQTPGQGLQFLFEYFSETQRNKGNFPGRFSGRQFSNSRSEMNVSTLELGDSALYLCASSKEGQGYIYGYTFGSGTRLTVV.

This clone was detected a few times. The CDR3 nucleotides read TGTGCCTCCCTAGGCGCGGGCGAAGTCTCCTACGAGCAGTACTTC. It is translated as CASLGAGEVSYEQYF. This chain joins TRBV2 and TRBJ2-7, with a possible D match to TRBD2 (5 bases). Trimming cost V 11 bases and J 0 bases, with 20 bases left between them. Germline lookup yields CDR1 SNHLY and CDR2 FYNNEI. This CDR3 has 15 amino acids.

This sequence joins TRBV28 and TRBJ2-7; perhaps TRBD2 as D (7 bases). The V end was cut by 4 bases, the J end by 1 base, with 14 bases between. In germline, CDR1 is MDHEN, CDR2 SYDVKM. The CDR3 spans 15 residues. CDR3 in DNA: TGTGCCAGCAGTTCCACAGGGAGGGGGTCCTACGAGCAGTACTTC. Protein: CASSSTGRGSYEQYF.

The gene calls are TRBV5-6 and TRBJ2-1; TRBD2 aligns across 8 bases. Germline lookup yields CDR1 SGHDT and CDR2 YYEEEE. The CDR3 contains 14 residues. V shed 1 base, J shed 7 bases, and the junction held 4 bases outside the gene matches. As DNA, the CDR3 is TGTGCCAGCAGCTTGCTGCGGGGGGTGAATGAGCAGTTCTTC. Protein sequence: CASSLLRGVNEQFF. The full variable domain, in which reference TRBV5-6 and TRBJ2-1 provide the parts outside the CDR3, is DAGVTQSPTHLIKTRGQQVTLRCSPKSGHDTVSWYQQALGQGPQFIFQYYEEEERQRGNFPDRFSGHQFPNYSSELNVNALLLGDSALYLCASSLLRGVNEQFFGPGTRLTVL.

The V gene is TRBV29-1, the J gene TRBJ2-3; 15 bases match TRBD2. With 7 bases clipped from V and 3 bases from J, the junction kept 5 bases outside the gene matches. The CDR3 totals 15 residues. CDR1 SQVTM and CDR2 ANQGSEA come from the germline V gene. CDR3 nucleotides: TGCAGCGCAGGACTAGCGGGGGGGCAAACAGATACGCAGTATTTT. It translates to CSAGLAGGQTDTQYF.

The chain carries TRBV24-1 and TRBJ2-7, with 9 bases lining up with TRBD1. This CDR3 has 14 residues. Germline-derived CDR1 and CDR2 are KGHDR and SFDVKD. V lost 6 bases, J lost 4 bases, and 6 bases stayed unmatched. The CDR3 sequence is CATSHPGQGYEQYF. DNA for the CDR3: TGTGCCACCAGTCACCCGGGACAGGGATACGAGCAGTACTTC.

The chain carries TRBV28 and TRBJ1-2; TRBD1 matches 7 bases. Germline V gives CDR1 MDHEN, CDR2 SYDVKM. Trimming removed 7 bases from V and 5 bases from J; junction bases left unmatched: 7. This CDR3 has 13 residues. CDR3 loop: CASTLDRRYGYTF. CDR3 sequence (DNA): TGTGCCAGCACCTTGGACAGGCGTTATGGCTACACCTTC.

The gene calls are TRBV5-1 and TRBJ1-1, with D possibly being TRBD1 (5 bases). V shed 5 bases and J shed 7 bases, with 15 bases lying between them. The CDR3 length is 13 residues. Per the germline V gene, CDR1 is SGHRS and CDR2 is YFSETQ. CDR3 sequence reads: CASSSTGQGEAFF. DNA of the CDR3: TGCGCCAGCAGTTCGACCGGGCAGGGTGAAGCTTTCTTT.

The chain recombines TRBV12-5 with TRBJ2-1, with TRBD1 matching 7 bases. Germline values: CDR1 LGHNT, CDR2 FRNRAP. V shed 2 bases and J 0 bases; nucleotides not matched to a gene: 10. The CDR3 length is 18 residues. CDR3 amino acids: CASGLPDRVRVSYNEQFF. The CDR3 coding sequence is TGTGCTAGTGGTTTGCCCGACAGGGTTAGGGTCTCCTACAATGAGCAGTTCTTC.

This clone has more than one count but fewer than ten. The chain links TRBV5-8 to TRBJ2-3; D may be TRBD2 (5 bases). Trimming took 0 bases from V and 0 from J, leaving 8 bases between them. Germline assignment: CDR1 SGHTS and CDR2 YDEGEE. The length of the CDR3 is 15 residues. CDR3 protein: CASSLVASSTDTQYF. Written as DNA, the CDR3 is TGTGCCAGCAGCTTGGTGGCTAGCAGCACAGATACGCAGTATTTT.

The chain recombines TRBV27 with TRBJ1-5; D is possibly TRBD1 (6 bases). Germline assignment: CDR1 MNHEY and CDR2 SMNVEV (reference sequence). V gave up 7 bases and J gave up 0 bases, with 13 bases separating them. The CDR3 totals 15 residues. CDR3 nucleotides: TGTGCCAGCAAGCGAACAGGGAATAGCAATCAGCCCCAGCATTTT. Translated, it gives CASKRTGNSNQPQHF.

The rearrangement joins TRBV12-1 to TRBJ2-1; TRBD2, as called in the table, went unchecked against the DNA. TRBV12-1 is a listed pseudogene. The CDR3 covers 15 residues. The CDR3 sequence is CASSPPRGGPPSEFF. The CDR3 DNA is TGTGCCAGCAGTCCCCCCCGCGGGGGCCCGCCTTCCGAGTTCTTC.

V gene TRBV12-2 combines with J gene TRBJ1-4. TRBV12-2 is annotated as a pseudogene. The CDR3 totals 13 residues. The CDR3: CAGVREGNEKLFF. CDR3 coding DNA: TGTGCAGGCGTCCGGGAAGGTAATGAAAAACTGTTTTTT.